The 8 T cell receptor beta chains below come from one sample, sequenced in a study of Ad26.COV2.S vaccination and SARS-CoV-2 variants. Assay used: immunoSEQ multiplex PCR; TCRdb lists only in-frame clones, some missing. The sample has about 680,000 clones; 70% to 90% are singletons. Stated treatment: around 19 received Ad26.COV2.S at low or high dose, single or two shots; several received placebo; per-sample allocation not given. The investigators took samples on day 63 after the first vaccine or placebo injection. The sample consisted of peripheral blood, taken in a trial of Ad26.COV2.S vaccine versus placebo. Receptors originate from a person aged 18-60 years who received the Ad26.COV2.S COVID-19 vaccine or a placebo.

The chain couples TRBV19 to TRBJ1-1; perhaps TRBD1 as D (6 bases). The germline V gene encodes CDR1 LNHDA and CDR2 SQIVND (reference sequence). V lost 3 bases and J lost 3, with 17 bases in between. CDR3 length: 16 residues. The CDR3 region is CASSMGRTVRDTEAFF. The CDR3 bases are TGTGCCAGTAGTATGGGGAGGACAGTCAGAGACACTGAAGCTTTCTTT.

The chain is built from TRBV6-5 and TRBJ1-3; a weak D match, TRBD1 (6 bases). Germline CDR1 is MNHEY and CDR2 is SVGAGI. Deletions cut 8 bases from V and 4 bases from J, with 9 bases between. The CDR3 extends over 12 amino acids. This chain's CDR3 is CASGQNGNTIYF. CDR3 nucleotides: TGTGCCAGCGGACAGAACGGAAACACCATATATTTT.

This sequence joins TRBV7-2 and TRBJ1-2; 7 bases line up with TRBD1. The germline V gene encodes CDR1 SGHTA and CDR2 FQGNSA. The length of the CDR3 is 14 residues. V lost 5 bases, J lost 10 bases, and 13 bases stayed unmatched. In nucleotides, the CDR3 is TGTGCCAGCAGCCCGCGGGGGGGACAGTGGGACTACACCTTC. Translating gives CASSPRGGQWDYTF.

This rearrangement joins TRBV19 to TRBJ2-3, with D maybe TRBD2 (6 bases). Germline CDR1 reads LNHDA; CDR2 reads SQIVND (reference sequence). The V and J ends lost 7 bases and 6 bases respectively, with 23 bases between them. This CDR3 region has 16 residues. For the CDR3, the DNA is TGTGCCAGTACCCCCTCCAAGGGAGGTATAGCGGATACGCAGTATTTT. It translates to CASTPSKGGIADTQYF.

This chain connects TRBV27 to TRBJ1-1; possible D gene TRBD1, 5 bases. Germline values: CDR1 MNHEY, CDR2 SMNVEV (reference sequence). Trimming stripped 8 bases from V and 2 bases from J, with 15 bases between. The CDR3 has 14 amino acids. The CDR3 loop is CASGFGTRNTEAFF. CDR3 sequence (DNA): TGTGCCAGCGGCTTTGGGACCCGAAACACTGAAGCTTTCTTT.

This clone was counted a single time. This chain uses TRBV24-1 with TRBJ1-5; 7 bases match TRBD1. From germline, CDR1 is KGHDR and CDR2 SFDVKD. This CDR3 region has 15 residues. V was pared by 4 bases and J by 7 bases, with 9 bases of the junction left unmatched. Written as DNA, the CDR3 is TGTGCCACCAGTGACCGCGGACAGACAGGGCAGCCCCAGCATTTT. Translated: CATSDRGQTGQPQHF.

J is TRBJ1-3 and V is TRBV30; TRBD1 is a possible D gene (5 bases). The CDR3 length is 14 residues. V lost 6 bases and J lost 0, with 12 bases in between. The germline CDR1 and CDR2 sequences are GTSNPN and SVGIG (reference sequence). The CDR3 DNA follows: TGTGCCTGTTCCCCAGGGACCTCTGGAAACACCATATATTTT. Its translation: CACSPGTSGNTIYF.

The chain joins TRBV18 to TRBJ1-1; D ambiguous. V was clipped by 2 bases and J by 4 bases, with 11 bases between them. This CDR3 contains 14 residues. Germline CDR1 reads KGHSH; CDR2 reads LQKENI. CDR3 protein: CASSPARTGTEAFF. The CDR3 DNA is TGTGCCAGCTCACCAGCCAGGACGGGCACTGAAGCTTTCTTT.